The following is a T cell receptor beta chain sequence with its context. Which antigen it targets is not known. Nothing much larger sits one base from this clone, and base qualities are not available. Genomic DNA was extracted from sorted cells with the Quick-DNA Microprep Kit. Amplification of TCRbeta DNA was done with the immunoSEQ hsTCRbeta kit, following the protocol from the manufacturer. TCRbeta libraries were sequenced on an Illumina MiSeq instrument. For the original study's pipeline: Removing out-of-frame sequences left a few million distinct TCRbeta sequences, an average of roughly 67,000 per individual. Each individual was scored using the number of some 160 previously reported CMV-associated TCRbeta sequences that the individual carried and the total number of productive distinct TCRbeta sequences. A beta-binomial model was reimplemented in Python, and random forests from scikit-learn, run with default parameters, were trained on data from the US cohort. Classifier performance on the Belgian cohort was summarized as median AUC with percentile confidence intervals over 10,000 bootstrap iterations. The source is immuneACCESS, and TCRdb retained only in-frame sequences with V and J called. Part of the clones is not carried over; for the studies checked, unresolved V genes explain less than half of this, and the remainder is unexplained. The DNA was the basis for D and trimming; V, J and clone size are from that table. A total of tens of thousands of clones appear in this sample, 70% to 85% of them only once. The ten largest clones add up to 2.6% of the sample.

CDR3 length: 12 amino acids, cysteine to phenylalanine. Only CDR3 DNA is held: 36 bases, read in frame from base 1. The germline V gene sets CDR1 to SQVTM and CDR2 to ANQGSEA. V was cut back by 6 bases and J by 2 bases, leaving a gap of 9 bases between them. The data belong to a study of memory CD4+ T cells and cytomegalovirus serostatus (dated by TCRdb to about 2019). Notes on the research overall: A total of about 33 healthy Belgian adults, of whom 9 were CMV seropositive and 24 were CMV seronegative, were included in the cohort. CD4+ memory TCRbeta repertoires of a Belgian cohort with known cytomegalovirus serostatus were sequenced in order to replicate a published TCR-based CMV serostatus classifier. General conclusions and limits of the study: Results were interpreted as suggesting that the CMV-associated TCR signature is largely present in the CD4+ memory repertoire. Among the roughly 160 previously reported CMV-associated TCRbeta sequences, 60 to 70 showed up in the CD4+ memory repertoires, with each one found in between one and five individuals. CMV serostatus prediction reached a median bootstrapped AUC of 0.95 with the original framework and 0.91 with a US-trained random forest. Only CD4+CD45RO+ memory cells were sequenced, unlike the original study, which covered naive and memory CD4+ and CD8+ populations. The original-framework classifier achieved a median bootstrapped AUC of approximately 0.95 with a 95% CI of 0.76-1.00 on the Belgian cohort.

A FACSAria II was used to sort memory CD4+ T cells, defined as single viable CD3+CD4+CD8-CD45RO+ cells. CMV serostatus was determined with a Roche Elecsys assay detecting serum IgG against CMV pp150, pp28, p38 and p52. After the samples were thawed, total CD4+ T cells were enriched through positive selection using CD4 magnetic microbeads. The samples came from a different study that was designed specifically to examine the CD4+ T cell memory repertoire. Peripheral blood mononuclear cells were isolated and cryopreserved according to standard operating procedures, and serum was stored at -80 degrees C. The staining used CD3-PerCP (BW264/56), CD4-APC (RPA-T4), CD45RO-PE (UCHT1) and CD8-Pacific Orange (3B5) antibodies, and Sytox blue was used to exclude non-viable cells.

Sequencing was carried out using memory CD4+ T cells from blood. Recombination linked TRBV29-1 to TRBJ2-3; TRBD2 is a possible D gene, resting on 6 matching bases. This receptor was obtained from an adult in good health and CMV-seropositive. The nucleotide sequence is given as TGCAGCGTAGGGACTTACACAGATACGCAGTATTTT. Its translation reads: CSVGTYTDTQYF.